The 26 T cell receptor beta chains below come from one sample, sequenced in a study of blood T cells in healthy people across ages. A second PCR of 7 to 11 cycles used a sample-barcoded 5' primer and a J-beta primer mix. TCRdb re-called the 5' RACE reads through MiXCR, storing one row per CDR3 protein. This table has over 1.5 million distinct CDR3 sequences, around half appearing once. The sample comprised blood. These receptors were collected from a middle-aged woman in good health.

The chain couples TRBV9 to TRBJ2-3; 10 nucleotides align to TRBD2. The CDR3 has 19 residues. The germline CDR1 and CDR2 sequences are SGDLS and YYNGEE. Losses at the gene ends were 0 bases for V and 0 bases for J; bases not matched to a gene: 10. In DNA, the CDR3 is TGTGCCAGCAGCGTAGGGTTAAGGACTAGCGGCCTTAGCACAGATACGCAGTATTTT. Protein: CASSVGLRTSGLSTDTQYF.

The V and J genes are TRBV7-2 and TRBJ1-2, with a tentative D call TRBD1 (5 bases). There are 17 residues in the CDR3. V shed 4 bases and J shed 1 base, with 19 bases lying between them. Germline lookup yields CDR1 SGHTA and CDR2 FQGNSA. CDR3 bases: TGTGCCAGCAGCTGGAGACAGCCCGACACAGTTAACTATGGCTACACCTTC. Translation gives CASSWRQPDTVNYGYTF.

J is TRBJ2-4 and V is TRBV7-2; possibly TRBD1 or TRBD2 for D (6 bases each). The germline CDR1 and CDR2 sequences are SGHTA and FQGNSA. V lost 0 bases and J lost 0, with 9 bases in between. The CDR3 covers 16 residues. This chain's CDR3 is CASSLARDIAKNIQYF. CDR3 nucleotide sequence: TGTGCCAGCAGCTTAGCGCGGGACATAGCCAAAAACATTCAGTACTTC.

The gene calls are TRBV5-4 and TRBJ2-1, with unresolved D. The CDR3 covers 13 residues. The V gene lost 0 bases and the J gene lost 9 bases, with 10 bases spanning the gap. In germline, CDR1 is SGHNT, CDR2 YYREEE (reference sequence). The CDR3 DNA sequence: TGTGCCAGCAGCTTGGAAGTAGAAGCTGAGCAGTTCTTC. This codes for CASSLEVEAEQFF.

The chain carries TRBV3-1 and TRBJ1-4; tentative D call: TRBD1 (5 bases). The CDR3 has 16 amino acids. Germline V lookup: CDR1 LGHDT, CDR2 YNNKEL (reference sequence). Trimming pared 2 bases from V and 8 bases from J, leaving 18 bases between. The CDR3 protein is CASSQREGQVWEKLFF. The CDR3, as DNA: TGTGCCAGCAGCCAACGAGAGGGGCAAGTCTGGGAAAAACTGTTTTTT.

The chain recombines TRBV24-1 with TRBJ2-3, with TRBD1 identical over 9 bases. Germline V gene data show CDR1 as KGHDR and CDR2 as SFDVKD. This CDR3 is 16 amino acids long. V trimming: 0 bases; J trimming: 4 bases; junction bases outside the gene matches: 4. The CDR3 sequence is CATSDLLRTGADTQYF. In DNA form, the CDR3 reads TGTGCCACCAGTGATTTGCTGCGGACAGGGGCAGATACGCAGTATTTT.

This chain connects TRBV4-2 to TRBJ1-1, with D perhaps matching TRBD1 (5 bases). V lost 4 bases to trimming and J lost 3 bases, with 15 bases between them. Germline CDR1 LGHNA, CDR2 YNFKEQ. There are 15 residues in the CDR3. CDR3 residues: CASSPVEGLDTEAFF. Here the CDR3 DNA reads TGTGCCAGCAGCCCCGTAGAGGGGCTGGACACTGAAGCTTTCTTT.

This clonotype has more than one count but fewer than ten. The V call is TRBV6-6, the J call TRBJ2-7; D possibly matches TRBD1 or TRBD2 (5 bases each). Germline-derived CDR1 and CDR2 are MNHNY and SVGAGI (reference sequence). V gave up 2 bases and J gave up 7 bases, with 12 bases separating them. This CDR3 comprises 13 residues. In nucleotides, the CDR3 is TGTGCCAGCAGTTACGGGACCCACGGGGAGCAGTACTTC. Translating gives CASSYGTHGEQYF.

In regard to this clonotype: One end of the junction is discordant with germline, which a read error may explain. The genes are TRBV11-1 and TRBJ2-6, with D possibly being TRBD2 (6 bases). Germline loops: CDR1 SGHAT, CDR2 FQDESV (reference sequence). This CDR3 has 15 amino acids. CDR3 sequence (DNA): TGTGCCAGCAGCTTCGGGGGACCTGGGGCCAACGCCCTGACTTTC. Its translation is CASSFGGPGANALTF.

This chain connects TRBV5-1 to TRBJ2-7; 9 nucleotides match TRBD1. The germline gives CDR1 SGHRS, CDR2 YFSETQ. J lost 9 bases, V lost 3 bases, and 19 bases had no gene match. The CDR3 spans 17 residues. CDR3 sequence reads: CASSSGQGVGTRRGQYF. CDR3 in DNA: TGCGCCAGCAGCTCGGGACAGGGAGTGGGTACGCGGCGTGGGCAGTACTTC.

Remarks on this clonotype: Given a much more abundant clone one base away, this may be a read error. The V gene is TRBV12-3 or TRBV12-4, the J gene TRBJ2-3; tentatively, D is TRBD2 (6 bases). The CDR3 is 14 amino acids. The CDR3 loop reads CASSGLGGTDAQYF. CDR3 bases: TGTGCCAGCAGTGGACTGGGAGGCACAGATGCGCAGTATTTT.

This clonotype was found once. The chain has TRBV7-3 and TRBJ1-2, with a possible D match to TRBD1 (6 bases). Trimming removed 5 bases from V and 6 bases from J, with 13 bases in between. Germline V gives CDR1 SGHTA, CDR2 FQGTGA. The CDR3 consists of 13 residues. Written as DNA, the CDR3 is TGTGCCAGCAGCAAGGGGGTTACGGATGGCTACACCTTC. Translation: CASSKGVTDGYTF. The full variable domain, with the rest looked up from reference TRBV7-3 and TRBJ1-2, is GAGVSQTPSNKVTEKGKYVELRCDPISGHTALYWYRQSLGQGPEFLIYFQGTGAADDSGLPNDRFFAVRPEGSVSTLKIQRTERGDSAVYLCASSKGVTDGYTFGSGTRLTVV.

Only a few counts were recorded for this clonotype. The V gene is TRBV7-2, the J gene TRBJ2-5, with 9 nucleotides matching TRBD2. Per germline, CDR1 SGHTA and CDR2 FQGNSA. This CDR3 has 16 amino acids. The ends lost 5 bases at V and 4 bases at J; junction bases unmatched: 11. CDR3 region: CASSPSGERRVETQYF. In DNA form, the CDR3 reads TGTGCCAGCAGCCCTAGCGGGGAACGGCGGGTAGAGACCCAGTACTTC.

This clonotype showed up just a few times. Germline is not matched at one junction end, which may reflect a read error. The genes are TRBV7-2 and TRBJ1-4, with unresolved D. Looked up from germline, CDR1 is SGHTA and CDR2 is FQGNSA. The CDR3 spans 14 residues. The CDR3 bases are TGTGCCAGCAGCTTGCGAGCGAAGAATGAAAAGCTGTTTTTT. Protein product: CASSLRAKNEKLFF.

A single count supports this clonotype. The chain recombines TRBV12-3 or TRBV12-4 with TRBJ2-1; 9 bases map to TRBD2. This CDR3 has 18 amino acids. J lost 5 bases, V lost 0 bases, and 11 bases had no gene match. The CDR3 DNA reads TGTGCCAGCAGTTTAGCCCTTGATAGCGGGGGAGAGAACAATGAGCAGTTCTTC. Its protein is CASSLALDSGGENNEQFF.

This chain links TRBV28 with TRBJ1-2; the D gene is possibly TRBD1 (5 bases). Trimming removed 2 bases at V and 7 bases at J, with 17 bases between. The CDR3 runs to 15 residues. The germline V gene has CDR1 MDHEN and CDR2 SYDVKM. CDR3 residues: CASSLGAGLQSGYTF. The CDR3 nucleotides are TGTGCCAGCAGTTTAGGGGCGGGGCTACAGAGTGGCTACACCTTC.

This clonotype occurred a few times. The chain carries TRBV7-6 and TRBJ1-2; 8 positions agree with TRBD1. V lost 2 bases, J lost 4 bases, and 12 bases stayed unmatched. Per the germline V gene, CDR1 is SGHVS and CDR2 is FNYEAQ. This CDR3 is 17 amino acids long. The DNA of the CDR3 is TGTGCCAGCAGCTTAAGGGCCCAGGGGGCGCAGGTCTATGGCTACACCTTC. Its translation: CASSLRAQGAQVYGYTF.

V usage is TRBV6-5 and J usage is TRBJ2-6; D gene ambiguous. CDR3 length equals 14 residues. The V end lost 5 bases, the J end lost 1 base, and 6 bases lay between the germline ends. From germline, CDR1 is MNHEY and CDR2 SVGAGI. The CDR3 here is CASSELSGANVLTF. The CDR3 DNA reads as TGTGCCAGCAGTGAATTATCTGGGGCCAACGTCCTGACTTTC.

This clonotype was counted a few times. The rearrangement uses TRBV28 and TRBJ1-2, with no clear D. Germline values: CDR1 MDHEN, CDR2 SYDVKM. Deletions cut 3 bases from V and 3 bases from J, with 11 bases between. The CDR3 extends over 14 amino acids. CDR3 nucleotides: TGTGCCAGCAGTTTGCTTATAGACGACTATGGCTACACCTTC. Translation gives CASSLLIDDYGYTF.

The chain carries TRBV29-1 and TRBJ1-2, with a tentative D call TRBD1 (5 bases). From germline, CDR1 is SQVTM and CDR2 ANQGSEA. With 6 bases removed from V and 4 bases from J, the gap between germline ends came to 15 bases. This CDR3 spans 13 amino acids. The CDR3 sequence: CSVHRAGGYGYTF. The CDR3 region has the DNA TGCAGCGTCCATCGTGCGGGGGGCTATGGCTACACCTTC.

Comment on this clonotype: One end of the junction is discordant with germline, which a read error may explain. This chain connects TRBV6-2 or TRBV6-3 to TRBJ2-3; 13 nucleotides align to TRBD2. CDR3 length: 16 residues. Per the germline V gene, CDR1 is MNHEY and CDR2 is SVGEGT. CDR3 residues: CASSYTSGGATDTRYF. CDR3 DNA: TGTGCCAGCAGTTATACTAGCGGGGGGGCGACAGATACGCGGTATTTT.

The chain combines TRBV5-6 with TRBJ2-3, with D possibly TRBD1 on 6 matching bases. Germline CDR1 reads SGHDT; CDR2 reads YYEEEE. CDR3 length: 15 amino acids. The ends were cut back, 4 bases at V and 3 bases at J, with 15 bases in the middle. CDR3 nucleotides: TGTGCCAGCAGCCGAGAGAGGGGGTATACAGATACGCAGTATTTT. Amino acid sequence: CASSRERGYTDTQYF.

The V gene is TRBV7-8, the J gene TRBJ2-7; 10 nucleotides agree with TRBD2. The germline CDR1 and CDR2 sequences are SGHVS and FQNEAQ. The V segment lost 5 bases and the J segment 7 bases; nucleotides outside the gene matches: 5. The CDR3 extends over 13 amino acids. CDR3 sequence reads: CASSGSLAGEQYF. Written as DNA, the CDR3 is TGTGCCAGCAGCGGGTCACTAGCGGGGGAGCAGTACTTC.

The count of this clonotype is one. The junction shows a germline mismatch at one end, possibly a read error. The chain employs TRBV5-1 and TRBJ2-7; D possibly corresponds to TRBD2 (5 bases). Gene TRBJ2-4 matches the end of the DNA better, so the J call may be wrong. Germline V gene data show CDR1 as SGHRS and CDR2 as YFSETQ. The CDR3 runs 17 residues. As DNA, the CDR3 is TGCGCCAGCAGCTTTCGTGGGAGCCAGGCCACCAAAGACATTCAGTACTTC. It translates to CASSFRGSQATKDIQYF.

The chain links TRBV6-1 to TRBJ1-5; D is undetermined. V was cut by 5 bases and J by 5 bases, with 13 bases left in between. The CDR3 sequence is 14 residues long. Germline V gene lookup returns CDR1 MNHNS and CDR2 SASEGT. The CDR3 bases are TGTGCCAGCAGTTCTCCCGGTGGGTATCAGCCCCAGCATTTT. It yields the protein CASSSPGGYQPQHF.

In DNA form, the CDR3 reads TGTGCCAGCAGTAGACGGGCCAGGGACAACTATGGCTACACCTTC. The encoded protein is CASSRRARDNYGYTF. The genes are TRBV6-5 and TRBJ1-2; the D gene is possibly TRBD1 (5 bases). Germline lookup yields CDR1 MNHEY and CDR2 SVGAGI. V lost 5 bases and J 2 bases, leaving 15 bases between the germline ends. The CDR3 consists of 15 residues.